Listed below are T cell receptor beta chains from one sample, sequenced in a study of T cell responses to AZD1222 COVID-19 vaccine. Sequencing used immunoSEQ multiplex PCR; TCRdb keeps in-frame clones, though not all of them. The repertoire consists of some 110,000 clones, with roughly nine tenths occurring once and the leading ten covering about 5%. Sequencing used peripheral blood, obtained on day 0 of AZD1222 vaccination. The receptors were gathered from an adult in good health. CDR3s include the opening cysteine and the closing phenylalanine or tryptophan. The order of the fields is J gene, CDR3 length, V gene, CDR3 protein.

J: TRBJ2-7; length: 14; V: TRBV6-5; CDR3: CASSYKGSSYEQYF
J: TRBJ2-5; length: 12; V: TRBV15; CDR3: CATRTGKETQYF
J: TRBJ1-2; length: 14; V: TRBV2; CDR3: CASSITTGFYGYTF
J: TRBJ2-1; length: 16; V: TRBV5-1; CDR3: CASSLEGSGRWNEQFF
J: TRBJ2-7; length: 15; V: TRBV6-5; CDR3: CASRGSWTGSYEQYF
J: TRBJ1-6; length: 16; V: TRBV4-3; CDR3: CASSRGRAGSNSPLHF
J: TRBJ1-2; length: 14; V: TRBV3-1/TRBV3-2; CDR3: CASSQVLGQAGYTF
J: TRBJ1-3; length: 15; V: TRBV4-2; CDR3: CASSQEQFSRNTIYF
J: TRBJ2-2; length: 17; V: TRBV7-3; CDR3: CASSLTQAQFNTGELFF
J: TRBJ2-1; length: 17; V: TRBV3-1/TRBV3-2; CDR3: CASSLLQTSGRPNEQFF
J: TRBJ1-1; length: 14; V: TRBV28; CDR3: CASSLGQLGTEAFF
J: TRBJ1-3; length: 15; V: TRBV6-6; CDR3: CASRYQTDSGNTIYF
J: TRBJ1-2; length: 14; V: TRBV5-8; CDR3: CASSPTGIRYGYTF
J: TRBJ1-4; length: 13; V: TRBV6-5; CDR3: CASTGRIGEKLFF
J: TRBJ2-1; length: 15; V: TRBV7-9; CDR3: CASSTSGSSYNEQFF
J: TRBJ2-7; length: 14; V: TRBV5-5; CDR3: CASSLAQGMYEQYF
J: TRBJ2-3; length: 16; V: TRBV4-2; CDR3: CASSQEGGRGADTQYF
J: TRBJ2-7; length: 14; V: TRBV13; CDR3: CASSLQDTNYEQYF
J: TRBJ1-1; length: 12; V: TRBV9; CDR3: CARKTGGTEAFF
J: TRBJ2-7; length: 14; V: TRBV9; CDR3: CASSVASQVNEQYF
J: TRBJ2-7; length: 14; V: TRBV6-5; CDR3: CASSHGGGPYEQYF
J: TRBJ1-6; length: 13; V: TRBV11-2; CDR3: CASSPDGNSPLHF
J: TRBJ2-2; length: 16; V: TRBV19; CDR3: CASSIGAGVPTGELFF
J: TRBJ2-5; length: 15; V: TRBV11-2; CDR3: CASRPWAGPQETQYF
J: TRBJ1-2; length: 15; V: TRBV7-9; CDR3: CASSLVQFSNYGYTF
J: TRBJ1-4; length: 14; V: TRBV14; CDR3: CASSPGTRGEKLFF
J: TRBJ1-6; length: 14; V: TRBV9; CDR3: CASSDGDYNSPLHF
J: TRBJ2-2; length: 16; V: TRBV10-3; CDR3: CAISDPSGSNTGELFF
J: TRBJ2-3; length: 17; V: TRBV27; CDR3: CASSLALGLRSTDTQYF
J: TRBJ1-2; length: 13; V: TRBV12-5; CDR3: CASGMTGIGGYTF
J: TRBJ2-3; length: 18; V: TRBV13; CDR3: CASSPRASGRRRTDTQYF
J: TRBJ1-5; length: 14; V: TRBV27; CDR3: CASSFLDSNQPQHF
J: TRBJ2-7; length: 16; V: TRBV7-6; CDR3: CASSLGGDLSSYEQYF
J: TRBJ2-3; length: 16; V: TRBV9; CDR3: CASSVVTGVGADTQYF
J: TRBJ1-3; length: 15; V: TRBV4-3; CDR3: CASSEGGSLGNTIYF
J: TRBJ1-5; length: 15; V: TRBV28; CDR3: CASSSFGQGAQPQHF
J: TRBJ1-3; length: 14; V: TRBV6-1; CDR3: CASRRGDSGNTIYF
J: TRBJ2-7; length: 13; V: TRBV5-4; CDR3: CASSLPGPREQYF
J: TRBJ2-1; length: 13; V: TRBV3-1/TRBV3-2; CDR3: CASSQGGSHEQFF
J: TRBJ2-2; length: 15; V: TRBV7-3; CDR3: CASSLAGQNTGELFF
J: TRBJ1-4; length: 17; V: TRBV5-1; CDR3: CASSLQGSSLTNEKLFF